This TCR beta chain emerged from a study of regulatory T cells in long-lasting Graves disease. Per germline, CDR1 SGHVS and CDR2 FQNEAQ. The CDR3 extends over 15 amino acids. The V gene lost 5 bases and the J gene lost 2 bases, with 15 bases spanning the gap. Sample time point: persistent/refractory GD, antithyroid drugs over 5 years with positive TRAb. Researchers made the TCR library from RNA that was extracted from PBMCs. It was American Thyroid Association guidelines that determined Graves' disease diagnosis. Patient provenance is recorded as an endocrinology department in Xi'an, China. Into tubes containing EDTA, approximately 9 milliliters of peripheral blood were drawn. Arm-PCR of CDR3 regions with iRepertoire HTBI primers generated TCR beta libraries. TCRdb itself ran the multiplex PCR reads through MiXCR, one entry per CDR3 protein. There are a few hundred thousand distinct CDR3 sequences in the sample; more than 20% occur only once, and roughly 56% lies in the top ten.

Study-wide results and limits: New patients shared 950 to 1,000 public clonotypes, fewer than the approximately 2,500 shared by persistent patients.

This clonotype has a count of ten or more. Its cognate antigen is unknown. The chain uses TRBV7-8 and TRBJ1-1, with D possibly matching TRBD1 (5 bases). The TCR was taken from a female donor with Graves disease. Sample: peripheral blood mononuclear cells (PBMCs), taken when the disease was refractory, from a patient treated with antithyroid drugs. The DNA of the CDR3 is TGTGCCAGCAGCCCCAGCGGTACAGGCAACACTGAAGCTTTCTTT. This encodes CASSPSGTGNTEAFF.